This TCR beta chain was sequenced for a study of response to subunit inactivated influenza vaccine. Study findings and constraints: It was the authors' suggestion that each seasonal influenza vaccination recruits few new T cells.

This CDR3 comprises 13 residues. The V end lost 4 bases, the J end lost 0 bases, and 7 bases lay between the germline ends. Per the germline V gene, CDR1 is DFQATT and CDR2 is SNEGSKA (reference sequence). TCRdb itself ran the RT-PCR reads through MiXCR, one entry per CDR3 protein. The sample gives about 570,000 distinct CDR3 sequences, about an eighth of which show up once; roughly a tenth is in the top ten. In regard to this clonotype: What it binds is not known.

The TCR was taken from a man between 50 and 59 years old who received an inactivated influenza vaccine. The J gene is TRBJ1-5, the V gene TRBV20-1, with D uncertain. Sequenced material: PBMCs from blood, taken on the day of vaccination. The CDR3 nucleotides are TGCAGTGCTACCGGAGATAGCAATCAGCCCCAGCATTTT. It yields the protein CSATGDSNQPQHF.